Below, 25 T cell receptor beta chains from the same sample are listed, as sequenced in a study of cytomegalovirus exposure and HLA in healthy donors. PCR employed 60 Vbeta and 13 Jbeta primers. TCRdb keeps only in-frame clones here, not all; method: immunoSEQ multiplex PCR. The table includes 150,000 to 200,000 clones, about 84% detected once. Sequenced material: PBMCs. The receptors come from a man in his fifties in good health and CMV-seropositive.

This chain links TRBV7-8 with TRBJ2-5, with 7 bases that match TRBD1. CDR1 and CDR2 from the germline V gene are SGHVS and FQNEAQ. The CDR3 totals 14 residues. Trimming took 1 base from V and 5 from J; bases not matched to a gene: 4. CDR3 amino acids: CASSLGTGVETQYF. The CDR3, as DNA: TGTGCCAGCAGCTTAGGAACAGGGGTGGAGACCCAGTACTTC.

The rearrangement uses TRBV7-9 and TRBJ1-6, with D possibly matching TRBD1 (5 bases). The CDR3 spans 13 residues. CDR1 and CDR2 from the germline V gene are SEHNR and FQNEAQ (reference sequence). Trimming cost V 11 bases and J 3 bases, with 11 bases left between them. The CDR3 coding sequence is TGTGCCGGCGGGACCATCTATAATTCACCCCTCCACTTT. Its protein is CAGGTIYNSPLHF.

This rearrangement joins TRBV5-6 to TRBJ1-5; 11 bases line up with TRBD1. With 5 bases clipped from V and 3 bases from J, the junction kept 4 bases outside the gene matches. This CDR3 spans 15 amino acids. Germline loops: CDR1 SGHDT, CDR2 YYEEEE. The CDR3 here is CASSGTGGLNQPQHF. As DNA, the CDR3 is TGTGCCAGCAGTGGGACAGGGGGTCTCAATCAGCCCCAGCATTTT.

This chain links TRBV7-2 with TRBJ2-3; D remains ambiguous. The V end lost 5 bases, the J end lost 3 bases, and 6 bases lay between the germline ends. The CDR3 runs 12 residues. CDR1 and CDR2 from the germline V gene are SGHTA and FQGNSA. The CDR3 reads CASSPVTDTQYF. Here the CDR3 DNA reads TGTGCCAGCAGCCCCGTGACAGATACGCAGTATTTT.

The V call is TRBV11-3, the J call TRBJ2-7, with 7 bases identical to TRBD2. In germline, CDR1 is SGHNT, CDR2 YENEEA. This CDR3 comprises 16 residues. Trimming cost V 1 base and J 0 bases; bases outside gene matches: 6. The CDR3 sequence is CASSLGAGESSYEQYF. CDR3 coding DNA: TGTGCCAGCAGCTTAGGGGCGGGGGAGTCCTCCTACGAGCAGTACTTC.

The J gene is TRBJ2-7, the V gene TRBV30; 8 bases fit TRBD1. V lost 8 bases and J lost 0; bases outside the gene matches: 9. CDR1 and CDR2 from the germline V gene are GTSNPN and SVGIG (reference sequence). The length of the CDR3 is 14 residues. The CDR3 here is CATNRQGSSYEQYF. The CDR3 coding sequence is TGTGCCACAAATAGACAGGGGAGCTCCTACGAGCAGTACTTC.

The chain is built from TRBV2 and TRBJ2-2; 9 bases map to TRBD1. The trim removed 7 bases at V and 6 bases at J, leaving 6 bases unmatched. Germline lookup yields CDR1 SNHLY and CDR2 FYNNEI. The CDR3 has 14 amino acids. CDR3 loop: CASKGQGLSGELFF. The CDR3 DNA sequence: TGTGCCAGCAAGGGACAGGGTCTCTCCGGGGAGCTGTTTTTT.

J is TRBJ1-5 and V is TRBV28, with a weak D call TRBD1 (5 bases). This CDR3 is 17 amino acids long. V shed 5 bases and J shed 0 bases, with 17 bases lying between them. Germline V gene data show CDR1 as MDHEN and CDR2 as SYDVKM. The CDR3 spells CASSLQRQLYSNQPQHF. Here the CDR3 DNA reads TGTGCCAGCAGTCTTCAACGACAGTTATATAGCAATCAGCCCCAGCATTTT.

A few counts support this clone. The rearrangement joins TRBV2 to TRBJ2-1; 7 bases align to TRBD2. This CDR3 has 15 residues. The V and J ends lost 8 bases and 2 bases, in that order; junction bases with no gene match: 9. Germline V CDR1 and CDR2: SNHLY, FYNNEI. CDR3 sequence reads: CASSPSGATYNEQFF. CDR3 sequence (DNA): TGTGCCAGCTCTCCTAGCGGAGCTACCTACAATGAGCAGTTCTTC.

The chain couples TRBV6-5 to TRBJ1-1; the D gene is possibly TRBD1 (6 bases). The CDR3 consists of 15 residues. In germline, CDR1 is MNHEY, CDR2 SVGAGI. The germline V and J ends were trimmed by 6 bases and 2 bases, with 16 bases remaining between them. CDR3 DNA sequence: TGTGCCAGCAGACTCACTGACAGGAGCAACACTGAAGCTTTCTTT. It codes for CASRLTDRSNTEAFF.

V and J are TRBV4-3 and TRBJ1-1, with 8 bases identical to TRBD1. This CDR3 has 15 residues. Unmatched junction bases numbered 3, after V lost 0 bases and J lost 3 bases. The germline V gene has CDR1 LGHNA and CDR2 YSLEER. The CDR3 bases are TGCGCCAGCAGCCAAGATCCGGACAGGGACACTGAAGCTTTCTTT. This codes for CASSQDPDRDTEAFF.

The count of this clone is one. The chain joins TRBV28 to TRBJ1-1; 9 positions agree with TRBD1. V was clipped by 3 bases and J by 11 bases; unmatched bases: 7. The CDR3 has 13 amino acids. From germline, CDR1 is MDHEN and CDR2 SYDVKM. The CDR3 DNA reads as TGTGCCAGCAGTTTCCCCCCGGGACAGGGTGCTTTCTTT. Translating gives CASSFPPGQGAFF.

The V and J genes are TRBV29-1 and TRBJ2-3; D is perhaps TRBD1 (6 bases). CDR1 and CDR2 from the germline V gene are SQVTM and ANQGSEA. The ends were cut back, 6 bases at V and 5 bases at J, with 12 bases in the middle. This CDR3 has 12 residues. CDR3 residues: CSVYTGIDTQYF. The CDR3 nucleotides are TGCAGCGTATATACAGGGATAGATACGCAGTATTTT.

This clone was found a few times. The V gene is TRBV7-3, the J gene TRBJ2-2; a possible D gene is TRBD1 (6 bases). Germline V gene sequence: CDR1 SGHTA, CDR2 FQGTGA. The ends were cut back, 5 bases at V and 0 bases at J, with 13 bases in the middle. This CDR3 is built from 16 residues. In DNA, the CDR3 is TGTGCCAGCAGCCCCCAGGGGACATCGAACACCGGGGAGCTGTTTTTT. As protein: CASSPQGTSNTGELFF.

The chain recombines TRBV10-3 with TRBJ2-5; 10 bases are shared with TRBD2. This CDR3 spans 16 amino acids. V lost 0 bases and J lost 2; bases outside the gene matches: 3. CDR1 is ENHRY, CDR2 SYGVKD, per germline. CDR3 nucleotides: TGTGCCATCAGTGAGTCCCTAGCGGGAGCTCAAGAGACCCAGTACTTC. This translates into CAISESLAGAQETQYF.

This chain links TRBV19 with TRBJ2-2, with 7 nucleotides matching TRBD2. V was clipped by 0 bases and J by 6 bases; unmatched bases: 7. From germline, CDR1 is LNHDA and CDR2 SQIVND (reference sequence). This CDR3 comprises 16 residues. The CDR3 loop reads CASSIDGGGPAGELFF. CDR3 DNA: TGTGCCAGTAGTATAGACGGGGGAGGGCCGGCCGGGGAGCTGTTTTTT.

CDR3 nucleotide sequence: TGTGCCAGCATGGACAGGGGGTACACTGAAGCTTTCTTT. Its translation: CASMDRGYTEAFF. The chain uses TRBV6-6 and TRBJ1-1, with 10 bases aligning to TRBD1. Germline loops: CDR1 MNHNY, CDR2 SVGAGI (reference sequence). The CDR3 extends over 13 amino acids. Unmatched junction bases numbered 2, after V lost 7 bases and J lost 3 bases.

This chain links TRBV28 with TRBJ1-5; 10 positions match TRBD1. There are 17 residues in the CDR3. Germline V gene sequence: CDR1 MDHEN, CDR2 SYDVKM. Trimming at V came to 5 bases and at J to 6 bases, leaving 13 bases not matched to a gene. The chain's CDR3 is CASSPSLGDRGRQPQHF. DNA for the CDR3: TGTGCCAGCAGTCCGTCTTTGGGGGACAGGGGTCGTCAGCCCCAGCATTTT.

The V and J genes are TRBV6-6 and TRBJ1-4; D is possibly TRBD1 (5 bases). This CDR3 is 13 amino acids long. V lost 5 bases and J 4 bases, leaving 8 bases between the germline ends. Germline V gives CDR1 MNHNY, CDR2 SVGAGI (reference sequence). The CDR3 loop is CASSRDSNEKLFF. In nucleotides, the CDR3 is TGTGCCAGCAGTCGTGACAGTAATGAAAAACTGTTTTTT.

This clone was detected only once. The chain recombines TRBV5-1 with TRBJ2-5; the D gene is possibly TRBD1 (5 bases). From germline, CDR1 is SGHRS and CDR2 YFSETQ. CDR3 length: 18 amino acids. Trimming pared 4 bases from V and 0 bases from J, leaving 22 bases between. Here the CDR3 reads CASSGVQGRPGYQETQYF. CDR3 DNA: TGCGCCAGCAGCGGTGTTCAGGGCCGACCCGGGTACCAAGAGACCCAGTACTTC.

About this clone itself: Sequence at one end of the junction differs from germline and may be a read error. The chain has TRBV7-7 and TRBJ2-1; 7 nucleotides line up with TRBD1. The CDR3 loop spans 15 amino acids. CDR1 and CDR2 from the germline V gene are SSHAT and FNYEAQ (reference sequence). CDR3 amino acids: CASSLWLTGANEQFF. CDR3 in DNA: TGTGCTAGCAGCTTATGGCTTACAGGGGCCAATGAGCAGTTCTTC.

This clone was counted only a few times. As DNA, the CDR3 is TGTGCCAGCAAGCCGGACAGCCTGAACACTGAAGCTTTCTTT. It yields the protein CASKPDSLNTEAFF. The V call is TRBV6-6, the J call TRBJ1-1, with D perhaps matching TRBD1 (6 bases). V was trimmed by 7 bases and J by 0 bases, leaving 12 bases between them. From germline, CDR1 is MNHNY and CDR2 SVGAGI (reference sequence). The CDR3 totals 14 residues.

This clone was seen more than once but under ten times. The V and J genes are TRBV30 and TRBJ2-5; 12 bases are shared with TRBD2. Germline V gives CDR1 GTSNPN, CDR2 SVGIG (reference sequence). There are 16 residues in the CDR3. Germline trimming cut 2 bases from V and 2 bases from J; bases unmatched to any gene: 6. The CDR3 DNA reads TGTGCCTGGAGTCCAGGGCTAGCGGGGGGGCAAGAGACCCAGTACTTC. Translated, it gives CAWSPGLAGGQETQYF. The entire variable domain, with the rest obtained from reference TRBV30 and TRBJ2-5, is as follows: SQTIHQWPATLVQPVGSPLSLECTVEGTSNPNLYWYRQAAGRGLQLLFYSVGIGQISSEVPQNLSASRPQDRQFILSSKKLLLSDSGFYLCAWSPGLAGGQETQYFGPGTRLLVL.

The V gene is TRBV5-1, the J gene TRBJ1-1; 7 bases are a match to TRBD1. CDR1 is SGHRS and CDR2 is YFSETQ in the germline V gene. Trimming at V came to 4 bases and at J to 2 bases, leaving 5 bases not matched to a gene. This CDR3 is built from 14 residues. The CDR3 DNA is TGCGCCAGCAGCGTACAGGGGACCAACACTGAAGCTTTCTTT. Translated: CASSVQGTNTEAFF.

The V gene is TRBV5-1, the J gene TRBJ2-1, with D tentatively TRBD1 (6 bases). Germline V gives CDR1 SGHRS, CDR2 YFSETQ. V lost 0 bases and J lost 7, with 8 bases in between. The CDR3 spans 13 residues. The CDR3 spells CASSLGTANEQFF. The CDR3 DNA sequence: TGCGCCAGCAGCTTGGGGACAGCTAATGAGCAGTTCTTC.